This TCR beta chain is from a study of shared clonotypes between healthy human individuals. Clones were sequenced by immunoSEQ multiplex PCR, and TCRdb holds only the in-frame ones, with some missing. The table lists under 2,500,000 clones, around 95% of them singletons. Unmatched junction bases numbered 1, after V lost 5 bases and J lost 4 bases. The CDR3 is made up of 13 amino acids. Germline values: CDR1 MNHNY, CDR2 SVGAGI (reference sequence). This TCR came from a man younger than 30 in good health. The chain carries TRBV6-6 and TRBJ1-5; TRBD1 agrees at 8 bases. Input material: naive CD4+ T cells sorted from blood. This sample's subset: CD45RA+ positively selected. The CDR3 region is CASSDRGNQPQHF. The CDR3 DNA follows: TGTGCCAGCAGTGACAGGGGTAATCAGCCCCAGCATTTT.